The 31 T cell receptor beta chains listed next were all sequenced from one sample in a study of beta chain features in type 1 diabetes. All of the isolated RNA was reverse transcribed, so expressed TCRB transcripts were sequenced. The repertoire was sequenced with immunoSEQ multiplex PCR; TCRdb's copy has only in-frame clones and lacks some. The sample holds some 190,000 clones, around 7.9% seen once. Study outcomes and limitations: TCRB CDR3 length was moderately but significantly reduced in all four CD4+ subsets of Type 1 diabetes patients.

No antigen has been assigned to these receptors. Sequencing input: central memory CD4+ T cells from blood. These receptors were collected from a man between 18 and 29 years old with type 1 diabetes.

The V and J genes are TRBV2 and TRBJ2-4; the match to TRBD2 covers 8 bases. V shed 5 bases and J 1 base; nucleotides not matched to a gene: 13. Germline V gene sequence: CDR1 SNHLY, CDR2 FYNNEI. The CDR3 loop spans 18 amino acids. The CDR3 DNA is TGTGCCAGCAGTTTAACTAGCGGAAGAATAACCGCCAAAAACATTCAGTACTTC. It translates to CASSLTSGRITAKNIQYF.

The gene calls are TRBV28 and TRBJ2-3; TRBD2 matches at 13 bases. The CDR3 extends over 16 amino acids. Germline CDR1 MDHEN, CDR2 SYDVKM. V shed 6 bases and J 5 bases; nucleotides not matched to a gene: 8. CDR3 region: CASSPATSGRGDTQYF. CDR3 in DNA: TGTGCCAGCAGCCCCGCTACTAGCGGGAGGGGAGATACGCAGTATTTT.

The chain combines TRBV7-2 with TRBJ1-2, with unresolved D. Trimming removed 1 base at V and 8 bases at J, with 20 bases between. Germline lookup yields CDR1 SGHTA and CDR2 FQGNSA. This CDR3 has 16 amino acids. Written as DNA, the CDR3 is TGTGCCAGCAGCTTAGAAGGAGGCCTGGGCTTTCCGGGCTACACCTTC. Translation gives CASSLEGGLGFPGYTF.

The table lists this clone with a few counts. The CDR3 spells CASSWDREAFF. In DNA form, the CDR3 reads TGTGCCAGCAGTTGGGACAGGGAAGCTTTCTTT. The V gene is TRBV28, the J gene TRBJ1-1; 8 bases match TRBD1. This CDR3 is 11 amino acids long. Per germline, CDR1 MDHEN and CDR2 SYDVKM. Trimming cost V 4 bases and J 8 bases; bases outside gene matches: 0.

This rearrangement joins TRBV7-2 to TRBJ2-4; 10 positions match TRBD1. The V and J ends lost 5 bases and 0 bases, in that order; junction bases with no gene match: 1. Germline CDR1 SGHTA, CDR2 FQGNSA. The CDR3 runs 15 residues. As DNA, the CDR3 is TGTGCCAGCAGCAGACAGGGGGCAGCCAAAAACATTCAGTACTTC. As protein: CASSRQGAAKNIQYF.

This clone was detected a few times. This sequence joins TRBV27 and TRBJ2-1; 9 bases are shared with TRBD2. V was pared by 2 bases and J by 7 bases, with 6 bases of the junction left unmatched. CDR3 length equals 15 residues. Germline CDR1 is MNHEY and CDR2 is SMNVEV (reference sequence). The CDR3 DNA follows: TGTGCCAGCAGTTTAGCGGGAGGGCCTCGGAATGAGCAGTTCTTC. This translates into CASSLAGGPRNEQFF.

The V and J genes are TRBV23-1 and TRBJ2-5; weak D call: TRBD1 (6 bases). TRBV23-1 belongs to the ORF category, with a function that is uncertain. The CDR3 is 15 amino acids. The V and J ends lost 2 bases and 3 bases respectively, with 13 bases between them. The CDR3 nucleotides read TGCGCCAGCAGTCAAGATTACCCAGGGGAAGAGACCCAGTACTTC. This codes for CASSQDYPGEETQYF.

This clone occurred a few times. This chain joins TRBV28 and TRBJ1-2; D not certain. Germline CDR1 and CDR2: MDHEN and SYDVKM. Trimming removed 2 bases at V and 7 bases at J, with 11 bases between. The CDR3 loop spans 13 amino acids. CDR3: CASSLPAGSGYTF. In DNA, the CDR3 is TGTGCCAGCAGTTTACCCGCAGGTTCTGGCTACACCTTC.

This chain links TRBV14 with TRBJ1-1, with D perhaps matching TRBD1 (5 bases). This CDR3 comprises 13 residues. V was trimmed by 4 bases and J by 5 bases, leaving 11 bases between them. Germline V gene sequence: CDR1 SGHDN, CDR2 FVKESK. The CDR3 here is CASSPQVNTEAFF. DNA of the CDR3: TGTGCCAGCAGCCCACAGGTTAATACTGAAGCTTTCTTT.

The gene calls are TRBV10-3 and TRBJ2-2, with D hard to call. Germline V lookup: CDR1 ENHRY, CDR2 SYGVKD. This CDR3 contains 13 residues. Trimming took 5 bases from V and 5 from J, leaving 9 bases between them. CDR3 sequence reads: CAISRGETGELFF. The DNA of the CDR3 is TGTGCCATCAGTCGAGGTGAAACCGGGGAGCTGTTTTTT.

This sequence joins TRBV28 and TRBJ2-1; 9 bases fit TRBD2. CDR1 and CDR2 (germline): MDHEN, SYDVKM. The CDR3 is made up of 16 amino acids. Trimming at V came to 3 bases and at J to 3 bases, leaving 6 bases not matched to a gene. For the CDR3, the DNA is TGTGCCAGCAGTTTGCGGGGGGGCATCAACTACAATGAGCAGTTCTTC. Translated: CASSLRGGINYNEQFF. Filled out from reference TRBV28 and TRBJ2-1, the complete variable domain reads DVKVTQSSRYLVKRTGEKVFLECVQDMDHENMFWYRQDPGLGLRLIYFSYDVKMKEKGDIPEGYSVSREKKERFSLILESASTNQTSMYLCASSLRGGINYNEQFFGPGTRLTVL.

This clone came up many times. The rearrangement links TRBV5-1 to TRBJ2-3, with 10 bases lining up with TRBD2. V was clipped by 3 bases and J by 6 bases; unmatched bases: 7. This CDR3 spans 15 amino acids. Germline V lookup: CDR1 SGHRS, CDR2 YFSETQ. CDR3 amino acids: CASSSQRTSGDTQYF. The CDR3 coding sequence is TGCGCCAGCAGCTCTCAGCGGACTAGCGGCGATACGCAGTATTTT.

This clone showed up just a few times. Written as DNA, the CDR3 is TGTGCCAGTACCCTCGGGGAGAGTCGAGAGACCCAGTACTTC. This sequence encodes CASTLGESRETQYF. V is TRBV19 and J is TRBJ2-5; TRBD2 might be the D (5 bases). Germline CDR1 and CDR2: LNHDA and SQIVND (reference sequence). V was clipped by 7 bases and J by 4 bases, with 16 bases between them. There are 14 residues in the CDR3.

As regards this clone: Additional DNA sequences in this sample encode the identical CDR3. The chain carries TRBV7-9 and TRBJ2-1; TRBD2 might be the D (6 bases). V was shortened by 6 bases and J by 0 bases, with 12 bases between the two germline ends. The germline V gene has CDR1 SEHNR and CDR2 FQNEAQ (reference sequence). The CDR3 covers 15 residues. The DNA for the CDR3 is TGTGCCAGCAGTGCTCGGGGGTCCTCCTACAATGAGCAGTTCTTC. Amino acids: CASSARGSSYNEQFF.

This clone was seen more than once but under ten times. The chain is built from TRBV9 and TRBJ2-5; D possibly corresponds to TRBD1 (6 bases). CDR3 length equals 14 residues. V was cut by 6 bases and J by 5 bases, with 17 bases left in between. Germline lookup yields CDR1 SGDLS and CDR2 YYNGEE. CDR3 bases: TGTGCCAGCAACCCAGCAGGGGTTGGCGAGACCCAGTACTTC. This sequence encodes CASNPAGVGETQYF. Full variable domain (remainder filled in from reference TRBV9 and TRBJ2-5): DSGVTQTPKHLITATGQRVTLRCSPRSGDLSVYWYQQSLDQGLQFLIQYYNGEERAKGNILERFSAQQFPDLHSELNLSSLELGDSALYFCASNPAGVGETQYFGPGTRLLVL.

Remarks on this clone: Sequence at one end of the junction differs from germline and may be a read error. V gene TRBV30 combines with J gene TRBJ2-5; 12 nucleotides align to TRBD1. Germline V lookup: CDR1 GTSNPN, CDR2 SVGIG (reference sequence). The CDR3 contains 11 residues. CDR3 in amino acids: CAWSVGDRGHF. The CDR3, as DNA: TGTGCCTGGAGTGTTGGGGACAGGGGGCACTTC.

This clone showed up just a few times. The chain is built from TRBV11-2 and TRBJ2-7; the match to TRBD1 covers 7 bases. The CDR3 is 14 amino acids. Germline CDR1 is SGHAT and CDR2 is FQNNGV. The V and J ends lost 5 bases and 4 bases, in that order; junction bases with no gene match: 8. This chain's CDR3 is CASSPAQGSYEQYF. The CDR3 DNA reads as TGTGCCAGCAGCCCAGCACAGGGGTCGTACGAGCAGTACTTC.

This clone was seen more than once but under ten times. The chain recombines TRBV7-9 with TRBJ2-1; TRBD1 matches 7 bases. Germline CDR1 is SEHNR and CDR2 is FQNEAQ (reference sequence). V gave up 5 bases and J gave up 5 bases; unmatched junction bases: 21. This CDR3 region has 19 residues. The DNA of the CDR3 is TGTGCCAGCAGCCCTAAAATTAGACAGGGAGTCCACTCGAACAATGAGCAGTTCTTC. Protein sequence: CASSPKIRQGVHSNNEQFF.

This clone was counted a few times. The rearrangement uses TRBV10-3 and TRBJ1-1; D might be TRBD1 (6 bases). The CDR3 spans 14 residues. V lost 10 bases and J 3 bases, leaving 18 bases between the germline ends. Per germline, CDR1 ENHRY and CDR2 SYGVKD. CDR3 nucleotides: TGTGCCACCCGCTCGGACAGTCGATACACTGAAGCTTTCTTT. This gives the protein CATRSDSRYTEAFF.

There are a few counts of this clone. This chain connects TRBV28 to TRBJ1-5; 7 nucleotides align to TRBD1. This CDR3 comprises 15 residues. CDR1 is MDHEN, CDR2 SYDVKM, per germline. J was trimmed by 0 bases and V by 3 bases; bases with no gene match: 2. This chain's CDR3 is CASSLTGISNQPQHF. CDR3 DNA: TGTGCCAGCAGTTTGACAGGGATTAGCAATCAGCCCCAGCATTTT.

This clone was observed a handful of times. The chain uses TRBV19 and TRBJ1-5; TRBD1 might be the D (5 bases). The CDR3 consists of 17 residues. V lost 3 bases and J 10 bases, leaving 25 bases between the germline ends. Germline CDR1 and CDR2: LNHDA and SQIVND (reference sequence). CDR3 protein: CASSIHPTVGPRSPQHF. CDR3 bases: TGTGCCAGTAGTATTCACCCCACGGTGGGGCCCCGGTCCCCCCAGCATTTT. The full variable domain, its missing parts supplied by reference TRBV19 and TRBJ1-5, is DGGITQSPKYLFRKEGQNVTLSCEQNLNHDAMYWYRQDPGQGLRLIYYSQIVNDFQKGDIAEGYSVSREKKESFPLTVTSAQKNPTAFYLCASSIHPTVGPRSPQHFGDGTRLSIL.

This clone was seen only a few times. One junction end does not reproduce the germline sequence, and a read error may be involved. CDR3 in amino acids: CASKGDAGQAQHF. The CDR3 coding sequence is TGTGCCAGCAAGGGGGACGCAGGTCAGGCCCAGCATTTT. This sequence joins TRBV2 and TRBJ1-5; a weak D match, TRBD1 (6 bases). CDR1 and CDR2 (germline): SNHLY, FYNNEI. The CDR3 has 13 amino acids.

V is TRBV7-2 and J is TRBJ2-1; D possibly corresponds to TRBD2 (5 bases). Trimming took 2 bases from V and 2 from J, leaving 10 bases between them. CDR1 and CDR2 (germline): SGHTA, FQGNSA. The CDR3 spans 15 residues. Written as DNA, the CDR3 is TGTGCCAGCAGCTTATGGACTCAGCCCTACAATGAGCAGTTCTTC. It is translated as CASSLWTQPYNEQFF.

This clone was detected ten times or more. The chain carries TRBV29-1 and TRBJ2-1, with 9 bases lining up with TRBD2. The ends lost 8 bases at V and 3 bases at J; junction bases unmatched: 14. In germline, CDR1 is SQVTM, CDR2 ANQGSEA. This CDR3 has 16 amino acids. The CDR3 nucleotides are TGCAGCTACCGGGGAAATCTAGCGGGGAGCTACAATGAGCAGTTCTTC. Translating it yields CSYRGNLAGSYNEQFF.

This clone was detected only a few times. No conserved phenylalanine or tryptophan ends this CDR3, so it is likely a read error. No DNA is shown, since the ends of the CDR3 on it are uncertain; the CDR3 is the one TCRdb lists. The chain joins TRBV27 to TRBJ2-7; the tabulated D call, TRBD1, remains unverified against the DNA. The CDR3 is made up of 13 amino acids, end residues included. Per germline, CDR1 MNHEY and CDR2 SMNVEV (reference sequence). CDR3 region: CASSFGPWDRGAG.

The genes are TRBV7-9 and TRBJ1-3, with D tentatively TRBD1 (6 bases). CDR1 is SEHNR and CDR2 is FQNEAQ in the germline V gene (reference sequence). The CDR3 consists of 14 residues. V gave up 0 bases and J gave up 7 bases, with 10 bases separating them. For the CDR3, the DNA is TGTGCCAGCAGCTTAGCCGGGACATCCAACACCATATATTTT. As protein: CASSLAGTSNTIYF.

J is TRBJ1-5 and V is TRBV7-2; D call uncertain. Germline V gene sequence: CDR1 SGHTA, CDR2 FQGNSA. CDR3 length: 13 residues. Trimming cost V 3 bases and J 1 base, with 4 bases left between them. CDR3 DNA sequence: TGTGCCAGCAGCTTTCAAAGCAATCAGCCCCAGCATTTT. Encoded protein: CASSFQSNQPQHF.

The chain couples TRBV6-6 to TRBJ1-5, with D unresolved. The CDR3 contains 14 residues. Trimming left V 7 bases short and J 1 base short, with 11 bases between. Per germline, CDR1 MNHNY and CDR2 SVGAGI (reference sequence). CDR3 in DNA: TGTGCCAGCAAAATTGACACAAGCAATCAGCCCCAGCATTTT. This gives the protein CASKIDTSNQPQHF.

This clone was detected many times. This rearrangement joins TRBV18 to TRBJ2-5; TRBD1 might be the D (6 bases). Trimming left V 3 bases short and J 1 base short, with 12 bases between. Per germline, CDR1 KGHSH and CDR2 LQKENI. The CDR3 is 15 amino acids. CDR3 in DNA: TGTGCCAGCTCACCTGAAACAGGGAGCCAAGAGACCCAGTACTTC. Its protein is CASSPETGSQETQYF.

The CDR3 spells CASSDLGQTYEQYF. As DNA, the CDR3 is TGTGCCAGCAGTGATTTAGGACAGACCTACGAGCAGTACTTC. The chain recombines TRBV2 with TRBJ2-7; D possibly corresponds to TRBD1 (6 bases). Trimming removed 3 bases from V and 2 bases from J, with 11 bases in between. Germline CDR1 and CDR2: SNHLY and FYNNEI. CDR3 length: 14 amino acids.

This clone was seen a handful of times. The chain joins TRBV28 to TRBJ1-1, with D possibly TRBD1 on 6 matching bases. Germline loops: CDR1 MDHEN, CDR2 SYDVKM. Trimming cost V 3 bases and J 1 base, with 12 bases left between them. This CDR3 contains 15 residues. The CDR3 loop is CASSLAAGANTEAFF. CDR3 nucleotide sequence: TGTGCCAGCAGTTTGGCGGCAGGGGCGAACACTGAAGCTTTCTTT.